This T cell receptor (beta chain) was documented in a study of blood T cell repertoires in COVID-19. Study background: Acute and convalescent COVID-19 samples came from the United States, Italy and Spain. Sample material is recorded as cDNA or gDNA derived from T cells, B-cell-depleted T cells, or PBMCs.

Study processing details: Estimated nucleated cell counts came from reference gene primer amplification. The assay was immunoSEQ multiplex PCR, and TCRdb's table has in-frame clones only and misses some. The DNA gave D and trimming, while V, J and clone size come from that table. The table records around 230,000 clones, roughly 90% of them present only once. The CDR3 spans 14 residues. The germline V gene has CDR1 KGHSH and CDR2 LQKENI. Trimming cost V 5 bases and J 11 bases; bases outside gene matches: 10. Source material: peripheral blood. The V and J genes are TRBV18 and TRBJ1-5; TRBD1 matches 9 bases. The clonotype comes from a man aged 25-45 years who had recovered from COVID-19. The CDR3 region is CASSSGQRDRAQHF. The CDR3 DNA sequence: TGTGCCAGCTCATCGGGACAAAGGGACAGGGCCCAGCATTTT.